The sequence of this TCR beta chain was determined in a study of cytomegalovirus exposure and HLA in healthy donors. Trimming removed 3 bases at V and 6 bases at J, with 11 bases between. Germline assignment: CDR1 SGHAT and CDR2 FQNNGV. CDR3 length: 13 amino acids. The PCR contained 60 Vbeta and 13 Jbeta primers. Using immunoSEQ multiplex PCR, the repertoire was profiled, and TCRdb retains in-frame clones only, with some absent. The sample yields around 140,000 clones, under 10% seen once. The rearrangement joins TRBV11-2 to TRBJ1-1, with a weak D call TRBD1 (6 bases). Sequencing used PBMCs. The clonotype originates from a woman aged 35 to 49 in good health and CMV-seropositive. The CDR3 loop is CASSLTGVPEAFF. The CDR3 DNA reads TGTGCCAGCAGCTTGACAGGTGTTCCTGAAGCTTTCTTT.